The next 24 T cell receptor beta chains were all read from a single sample in a study of blood T cell repertoires in COVID-19. Data came from immunoSEQ multiplex PCR; TCRdb stores just in-frame clones and leaves some out. The sample includes under 150,000 clones, 85% seen only once; the top ten take 10% to 15%. Specimen: peripheral blood. The receptor set was obtained from a human donor in a cohort sampled during active COVID-19.

About this clone: The sample holds other DNA sequences that translate to the same CDR3. This chain links TRBV28 with TRBJ2-7; D is unresolved. Germline CDR1 is MDHEN and CDR2 is SYDVKM. Trimming removed 3 bases at V and 3 bases at J, with 9 bases between. The length of the CDR3 is 13 residues. The CDR3 DNA follows: TGTGCCAGCAGTTTCCGACTGATCTACGAGCAGTACTTC. Translation: CASSFRLIYEQYF.

V and J are TRBV7-2 and TRBJ1-6; D ambiguous. The CDR3 totals 16 residues. Trimming pared 6 bases from V and 0 bases from J, leaving 12 bases between. The germline gives CDR1 SGHTA, CDR2 FQGNSA. In DNA form, the CDR3 reads TGTGCCAGCAGTCCGTCACCGAGCTCCTATAATTCACCCCTCCACTTT. Protein sequence: CASSPSPSSYNSPLHF.

This clone was counted a single time. The chain links TRBV2 to TRBJ1-6; tentative D call: TRBD1 (6 bases). V gave up 11 bases and J gave up 8 bases, with 19 bases separating them. The germline gives CDR1 SNHLY, CDR2 FYNNEI. The CDR3 length is 14 residues. The CDR3 loop is CAGSSGGHYSPLHF. In nucleotides, the CDR3 is TGTGCCGGGTCTAGTGGGGGACACTATTCACCCCTCCACTTT.

Written as DNA, the CDR3 is TGTGCCAGCAGTTACGGACAGGGTGGTGACATTCAGTACTTC. Its translation: CASSYGQGGDIQYF. The chain employs TRBV6-5 and TRBJ2-4; the match to TRBD1 covers 8 bases. V lost 2 bases and J lost 8; bases outside the gene matches: 5. The CDR3 is 14 amino acids. The germline V gene has CDR1 MNHEY and CDR2 SVGAGI.

The chain joins TRBV6-5 to TRBJ2-1; TRBD1 matches 8 bases. This CDR3 region has 13 residues. Germline V gives CDR1 MNHEY, CDR2 SVGAGI. The J segment lost 9 bases and the V segment lost 2 bases, leaving 3 bases of the junction unmatched. CDR3 sequence reads: CASSYKDRGEQFF. CDR3 nucleotides: TGTGCCAGCAGTTACAAAGACAGGGGTGAGCAGTTCTTC.

The rearrangement joins TRBV4-1 to TRBJ1-4; 10 nucleotides agree with TRBD1. The trim removed 3 bases at V and 8 bases at J, leaving 6 bases unmatched. Germline V gives CDR1 MGHRA, CDR2 YSYEKL. The CDR3 is 15 amino acids. The CDR3 bases are TGCGCCAGCAGCCAGACAGGGGGCGTAAAAGAAAAACTGTTTTTT. It is translated as CASSQTGGVKEKLFF.

V usage is TRBV6-5 and J usage is TRBJ2-4, with 7 bases that match TRBD2. The CDR3 runs 15 residues. Germline V gives CDR1 MNHEY, CDR2 SVGAGI. V lost 7 bases, J lost 0 bases, and 6 bases stayed unmatched. DNA for the CDR3: TGTGCCAGCATCCGGGGGGAGCTAGCCAAAAACATTCAGTACTTC. Its protein is CASIRGELAKNIQYF.

The rearrangement joins TRBV19 to TRBJ2-7, with 7 bases identical to TRBD1. The V and J ends lost 2 bases and 3 bases, in that order; junction bases with no gene match: 4. The CDR3 runs to 14 residues. The germline CDR1 and CDR2 sequences are LNHDA and SQIVND (reference sequence). DNA for the CDR3: TGTGCCAGTAGTATACCAGGGGGAATCTACGAGCAGTACTTC. This sequence encodes CASSIPGGIYEQYF. The complete variable domain, with remaining parts taken from reference TRBV19 and TRBJ2-7, reads DGGITQSPKYLFRKEGQNVTLSCEQNLNHDAMYWYRQDPGQGLRLIYYSQIVNDFQKGDIAEGYSVSREKKESFPLTVTSAQKNPTAFYLCASSIPGGIYEQYFGPGTRLTVT.

This clone was observed a single time. The V call is TRBV7-3, the J call TRBJ2-2; TRBD1 agrees at 7 bases. Germline values: CDR1 SGHTA, CDR2 FQGTGA. This CDR3 has 13 residues. The trim removed 9 bases at V and 3 bases at J, leaving 4 bases unmatched. The CDR3 coding sequence is TGTGCCAGTAAACAGGGGTACACCGGGGAGCTGTTTTTT. Its protein product is CASKQGYTGELFF.

The J gene is TRBJ2-3, the V gene TRBV10-3; 9 nucleotides line up with TRBD2. The CDR3 loop spans 17 amino acids. The ends lost 3 bases at V and 2 bases at J; junction bases unmatched: 9. Germline V CDR1 and CDR2: ENHRY, SYGVKD. CDR3 region: CAISERRLAGSTDTQYF. The CDR3 DNA reads TGTGCCATCAGTGAAAGGAGGCTAGCGGGGTCCACAGATACGCAGTATTTT.

This chain uses TRBV4-1 with TRBJ2-1; TRBD2 matches at 7 bases. V lost 4 bases and J lost 9; bases outside the gene matches: 6. This CDR3 is 13 amino acids long. CDR1 is MGHRA and CDR2 is YSYEKL in the germline V gene. CDR3 sequence: CASSLRGGREQFF. As DNA, the CDR3 is TGCGCCAGCAGCCTAAGGGGAGGGCGTGAGCAGTTCTTC.

The V and J genes are TRBV5-1 and TRBJ2-3, with a possible D match to TRBD1 (6 bases). The germline CDR1 and CDR2 sequences are SGHRS and YFSETQ. The CDR3 runs 14 residues. Trimming removed 2 bases from V and 2 bases from J, with 9 bases in between. The CDR3 DNA reads as TGCGCCAGCAGCTTCGGACAGCTCACAGATACGCAGTATTTT. Protein product: CASSFGQLTDTQYF. Together with reference TRBV5-1 and TRBJ2-3, the CDR3 gives the full variable domain: KAGVTQTPRYLIKTRGQQVTLSCSPISGHRSVSWYQQTPGQGLQFLFEYFSETQRNKGNFPGRFSGRQFSNSRSEMNVSTLELGDSALYLCASSFGQLTDTQYFGPGTRLTVL.

The chain employs TRBV6-5 and TRBJ1-5; D is perhaps TRBD1 (6 bases). Trimming left V 7 bases short and J 7 bases short, with 17 bases between. CDR3 length: 14 amino acids. Per the germline V gene, CDR1 is MNHEY and CDR2 is SVGAGI. CDR3 sequence (DNA): TGTGCCAGCAAGGAGTCAGGGGAGGGACAGCCCCAGCATTTT. Encoded protein: CASKESGEGQPQHF.

CDR3: CSVFRGGTEAFF. CDR3 nucleotide sequence: TGCAGCGTCTTCAGGGGTGGCACTGAAGCTTTCTTT. This rearrangement joins TRBV29-1 to TRBJ1-1, with a weak D call TRBD1 (6 bases). V dropped 6 bases and J dropped 4 bases, with 12 bases sitting between them. The CDR3 runs 12 residues. Germline CDR1 reads SQVTM; CDR2 reads ANQGSEA. Full variable domain (outside the CDR3, taken from reference TRBV29-1 and TRBJ1-1): SAVISQKPSRDICQRGTSLTIQCQVDSQVTMMFWYRQQPGQSLTLIATANQGSEATYESGFVIDKFPISRPNLTFSTLTVSNMSPEDSSIYLCSVFRGGTEAFFGQGTRLTVV.

This chain joins TRBV5-4 and TRBJ1-2; 10 bases match TRBD1. The junction had 7 bases not matched to a gene; V was cut back by 4 bases and J by 7 bases. The CDR3 sequence is 14 residues long. In germline, CDR1 is SGHNT, CDR2 YYREEE (reference sequence). The CDR3 nucleotides are TGTGCCAGCAGCCTTCAGGGGGACAGGGGTGGCTACACCTTC. Protein sequence: CASSLQGDRGGYTF.

The V gene is TRBV7-2, the J gene TRBJ2-7; weak D call: TRBD1 (6 bases). Trimming left V 3 bases short and J 7 bases short, with 16 bases between. CDR1 and CDR2 (germline): SGHTA, FQGNSA. This CDR3 spans 14 amino acids. DNA of the CDR3: TGTGCCAGCAGCTTGTACAGGGCGCCGGGGGAGCAGTACTTC. Its protein is CASSLYRAPGEQYF.

The rearrangement uses TRBV4-2 and TRBJ1-2; maybe TRBD1 (6 bases). CDR1 and CDR2 (germline): LGHNA, YNFKEQ. This CDR3 spans 16 amino acids. Trimming cost V 1 base and J 2 bases, with 14 bases left between them. The CDR3 DNA reads TGTGCCAGCAGCCAAGGAGATTACAGGGCGAACTATGGCTACACCTTC. This gives the protein CASSQGDYRANYGYTF.

V gene TRBV27 combines with J gene TRBJ1-2; TRBD1 agrees at 9 bases. V was clipped by 5 bases and J by 3 bases; unmatched bases: 4. The CDR3 has 14 amino acids. Germline V gives CDR1 MNHEY, CDR2 SMNVEV (reference sequence). The CDR3 region has the DNA TGTGCCAGCAGTACGACAGGGGGAGACTATGGCTACACCTTC. It yields the protein CASSTTGGDYGYTF.

The V call is TRBV29-1, the J call TRBJ2-3; 10 positions agree with TRBD1. From germline, CDR1 is SQVTM and CDR2 ANQGSEA. CDR3 size: 19 residues. V was clipped by 1 base and J by 0 bases; unmatched bases: 13. Here the CDR3 reads CSVEGLRGQGFSSTDTQYF. Written as DNA, the CDR3 is TGCAGCGTTGAAGGCTTAAGGGGACAGGGGTTCTCTAGCACAGATACGCAGTATTTT.

The chain combines TRBV5-6 with TRBJ1-4; no reliable D call. The V gene's germline CDR1 is SGHDT and CDR2 YYEEEE. The length of the CDR3 is 16 residues. With 0 bases removed from V and 2 bases from J, the gap between germline ends came to 11 bases. The CDR3 nucleotides read TGTGCCAGCAGCTTGGCTCAGCGCCGCACTAATGAAAAACTGTTTTTT. It is translated as CASSLAQRRTNEKLFF.

This chain links TRBV6-5 with TRBJ1-2; maybe TRBD1 (5 bases). The CDR3 runs to 13 residues. The V end was cut by 1 base, the J end by 6 bases, with 9 bases between. Germline V gives CDR1 MNHEY, CDR2 SVGAGI. In DNA form, the CDR3 reads TGTGCCAGCAGTTACTATAGGGGCAATGGCTACACCTTC. It yields the protein CASSYYRGNGYTF.

The chain uses TRBV19 and TRBJ2-2; 7 bases are a match to TRBD2. V shed 9 bases and J 2 bases; nucleotides not matched to a gene: 15. The CDR3 is 17 amino acids. The germline V gene encodes CDR1 LNHDA and CDR2 SQIVND (reference sequence). The chain's CDR3 is CASAPGGTTLNTGELFF. Here the CDR3 DNA reads TGTGCCAGCGCGCCCGGGGGGACTACCCTAAACACCGGGGAGCTGTTTTTT.

The chain combines TRBV28 with TRBJ1-4; perhaps TRBD1 as D (6 bases). With 1 base removed from V and 7 bases from J, the gap between germline ends came to 13 bases. Per germline, CDR1 MDHEN and CDR2 SYDVKM. CDR3 length: 15 amino acids. The CDR3 DNA reads TGTGCCAGCAGTTTATCCAGGGGTACGGGTGAAAAACTGTTTTTT. Translating gives CASSLSRGTGEKLFF.

The rearrangement joins TRBV5-4 to TRBJ2-2; TRBD1 matches 7 bases. V was pared by 1 base and J by 2 bases, with 8 bases of the junction left unmatched. Germline V gene sequence: CDR1 SGHNT, CDR2 YYREEE (reference sequence). The CDR3 extends over 17 amino acids. The CDR3 DNA sequence: TGTGCCAGCAGCTTGATTTTAACAGGGGACAACACCGGGGAGCTGTTTTTT. It encodes CASSLILTGDNTGELFF.